One and the same sample provided the 10 T cell receptor beta chains below, sequenced in a study of T cell responses to AZD1222 COVID-19 vaccine. Clones were sequenced by immunoSEQ multiplex PCR, and TCRdb holds only the in-frame ones, with some missing. Of about 160,000 clones detected, 80% to 90% appear once; the ten largest clones hold roughly 6.9%. The source was peripheral blood, collected on day 0 of AZD1222 vaccination. The receptors stem from an adult in good health.

The chain uses TRBV5-6 and TRBJ1-2; 9 bases align to TRBD1. Looked up from germline, CDR1 is SGHDT and CDR2 is YYEEEE. The junction had 12 bases not matched to a gene; V was cut back by 3 bases and J by 6 bases. The CDR3 sequence is 16 residues long. The CDR3: CASSSKTGTGNHGYTF. The DNA of the CDR3 is TGTGCCAGCAGCTCCAAAACCGGGACAGGGAACCATGGCTACACCTTC.

Worth noting for this clone: One end of the junction is discordant with germline, which a read error may explain. The genes are TRBV4-2 and TRBJ2-3, with D possibly being TRBD2 (5 bases). Germline V gene lookup returns CDR1 LGHNA and CDR2 YNFKEQ. CDR3 length equals 15 residues. CDR3 coding DNA: TGTGCCAGCAGCCAAGATGGATCTAGCACATATACGCAGTATTTT. Translation: CASSQDGSSTYTQYF.

V gene TRBV10-1 combines with J gene TRBJ2-7; maybe TRBD2 (6 bases). CDR3 length: 16 residues. Trimming removed 6 bases at V and 3 bases at J, with 21 bases between. Germline loops: CDR1 WNHNN, CDR2 SYGVQD (reference sequence). CDR3 sequence (DNA): TGCGCCAGCAGGAACCCGGGACCCAGGAGGGGCTACGAGCAGTACGTC. Translating gives CASRNPGPRRGYEQYV.

This chain uses TRBV27 with TRBJ1-4; tentatively, D is TRBD1 (5 bases). There are 17 residues in the CDR3. V shed 5 bases and J shed 4 bases, with 20 bases lying between them. From germline, CDR1 is MNHEY and CDR2 SMNVEV (reference sequence). This chain's CDR3 is CASSKKTRQRINEKLFF. Written as DNA, the CDR3 is TGTGCCAGCAGTAAAAAAACCCGACAGAGAATTAATGAAAAACTGTTTTTT.

The genes are TRBV9 and TRBJ1-6; TRBD1 matches at 7 bases. Germline loops: CDR1 SGDLS, CDR2 YYNGEE. The CDR3 length is 14 residues. Unmatched junction bases numbered 10, after V lost 5 bases and J lost 11 bases. CDR3: CASREDRAGAPLHF. DNA of the CDR3: TGTGCCAGCAGAGAAGACAGGGCAGGGGCACCCCTCCACTTT.

This clone was observed a single time. V is TRBV3-1 (or the pseudogene TRBV3-2) and J is TRBJ2-1; 14 positions agree with TRBD2. CDR3 length: 20 residues. Trimming cost V 0 bases and J 10 bases; bases outside gene matches: 17. Looked up from germline, CDR1 is LGHDT and CDR2 is YNNKEL (reference sequence). The CDR3 spells CASSQDIGTSGGYGRLEQFF. CDR3 nucleotides: TGTGCCAGCAGCCAAGATATAGGGACTAGCGGGGGATACGGTCGTTTGGAGCAGTTCTTC.

V gene TRBV7-2 combines with J gene TRBJ1-2, with D possibly TRBD1 on 6 matching bases. Trimming removed 1 base at V and 4 bases at J, with 13 bases between. The CDR3 extends over 15 amino acids. Germline loops: CDR1 SGHTA, CDR2 FQGNSA. The chain's CDR3 is CASSLVDSQLYGYTF. In DNA form, the CDR3 reads TGTGCCAGCAGCTTAGTGGACAGCCAACTCTATGGCTACACCTTC.

The chain combines TRBV27 with TRBJ1-1; a possible D gene is TRBD1 (6 bases). Trimming took 7 bases from V and 7 from J, leaving 16 bases between them. The germline CDR1 and CDR2 sequences are MNHEY and SMNVEV (reference sequence). The length of the CDR3 is 13 residues. CDR3 nucleotides: TGTGCCAGCACCCCTGAAGGACAGAGTGAAGCTTTCTTT. The encoded protein is CASTPEGQSEAFF.

The gene calls are TRBV29-1 and TRBJ1-2; the D gene is possibly TRBD1 (5 bases). This CDR3 has 13 amino acids. Germline values: CDR1 SQVTM, CDR2 ANQGSEA. Between the trimmed V and J ends, which lost 4 bases and 7 bases, there was a span of 16 bases. The DNA for the CDR3 is TGCAGCGTTGCTCCCAGGGAGTTTGCTGGCTACACCTTC. Protein sequence: CSVAPREFAGYTF. Combining the CDR3 with reference TRBV29-1 and TRBJ1-2 gives the whole variable domain SAVISQKPSRDICQRGTSLTIQCQVDSQVTMMFWYRQQPGQSLTLIATANQGSEATYESGFVIDKFPISRPNLTFSTLTVSNMSPEDSSIYLCSVAPREFAGYTFGSGTRLTVV.

This chain uses TRBV29-1 with TRBJ2-2, with D uncertain. Germline V gene data show CDR1 as SQVTM and CDR2 as ANQGSEA. The CDR3 runs 14 residues. Trimming removed 2 bases at V and 5 bases at J, with 12 bases between. The CDR3 DNA reads TGCAGCGTTGAACCTATCGCTGCGACCGGGGAGCTGTTTTTT. Translated: CSVEPIAATGELFF.